These T cell receptor beta chains were read from a single sample in a study of regulatory T cells in long-lasting Graves disease. TCRdb reprocessed the multiplex PCR reads with MiXCR, giving one entry per CDR3 protein. Of around 360,000 distinct CDR3 sequences listed, about 17% are singletons. The data also belong to a second study, concerning T cells in Graves' hyperthyroidism and ophthalmopathy.

Here the sequenced sample was peripheral blood mononuclear cells (PBMCs), taken at new diagnosis, from a patient treated with antithyroid drugs. All receptors derive from a woman under 30 with Graves disease. The CDR3 runs from the conserved cysteine through the conserved F or W. The D gene is left open where the match is weak. The size field is filled for only some rows; it gives once, few, many or a size class.

j_gene | d_gene | v_gene | abundance | CDR3aa | CDR3nt
TRBJ1-1 | NA | TRBV3-1 | many | CASRDSGGQGAEAFF | TGTGCCAGCAGAGACTCTGGGGGGCAGGGCGCTGAAGCTTTCTTT
TRBJ2-3 | TRBD2 | TRBV9 | NA | CASSAAGGGLSTDTQYF | TGTGCCAGCAGCGCCGCCGGGGGGGGACTAAGCACAGATACGCAGTATTTT
TRBJ2-7 | TRBD2 | TRBV6-1 | many | CASSLGRATLSYEQYF | TGTGCCAGCAGTCTAGGGAGGGCTACTCTCTCCTACGAGCAGTACTTC
TRBJ1-1 | NA | TRBV12-3/TRBV12-4 | NA | CASRAGTSNTEAFF | TGTGCCAGCAGGGCCGGGACTTCAAACACTGAAGCTTTCTTT
TRBJ2-2 | NA | TRBV7-8 | NA | CASSLLAGISGELFF | TGTGCCAGCAGCCTCCTGGCGGGAATATCCGGGGAGCTGTTTTTT
TRBJ2-3 | TRBD2 | TRBV5-5 | many | CASSFLAGVSTRSTDTQYF | TGTGCCAGCAGCTTTTTGGCGGGGGTCTCGACCCGGTCCACAGATACGCAGTATTTT
TRBJ1-6 | NA | TRBV28 | many | CASTRGHLNSPLHF | TGTGCCAGCACCCGAGGGCATCTTAATTCACCCCTCCACTTT
TRBJ2-3 | NA | TRBV10-2 | many | CASSELDTQYF | TGCGCCAGCAGTGAGTTAGATACGCAGTATTTT
TRBJ2-5 | TRBD2 | TRBV9 | NA | CASSAYLLAGGEETQYF | TGTGCCAGCAGCGCCTACTTACTAGCGGGGGGGGAAGAGACCCAGTACTTC
TRBJ2-7 | NA | TRBV6-1 | few | CAGSSGRGPTREQYF | TGTGCCGGCAGCTCAGGGCGCGGCCCGACGAGAGAGCAGTACTTC
TRBJ2-4 | NA | TRBV6-5 | once | CASSSVKSKNIQYF | TGTGCCAGCAGTTCAGTAAAATCCAAAAACATTCAGTACTTC
TRBJ1-1 | TRBD1 | TRBV9 | few | CASSVEGQGVVEAFF | TGTGCCAGCAGCGTAGAGGGGCAGGGGGTAGTTGAAGCTTTCTTT
TRBJ1-5 | NA | TRBV2 | NA | CASSESGSQPQHF | TGTGCCAGCAGTGAAAGTGGAAGTCAGCCCCAGCATTTT
TRBJ2-1 | NA | TRBV2 | few | CASTREETRYF | TGTGCCAGCACGCGGGAAGAGACCCGGTACTTC
TRBJ2-7 | NA | TRBV2 | NA | CASSPRTAAYGQYF | TGTGCCAGCAGTCCCCGGACAGCCGCCTACGGGCAGTACTTC
TRBJ2-2 | NA | TRBV12-3/TRBV12-4 | NA | CASSLIRGELFF | TGTGCCAGCAGTTTAATCCGGGGGGAGCTGTTTTTT